One sample yielded the 2 T cell receptor beta chains listed below, sequenced in a study of blood T cell repertoires in COVID-19. Produced via immunoSEQ multiplex PCR; TCRdb's table is partial and in-frame only. The sample yields under 250,000 clones, 80% to 95% seen once. The sample taken for sequencing was peripheral blood. These receptors were obtained from a man aged 55 to 70 with COVID-19, enrolled during active disease.

In DNA, the CDR3 is TGTGCCAGAAGCGCCCCAGGCCCGCGTCGTTTAAATCAGCCCCAGCATTTT. Encoded protein: CARSAPGPRRLNQPQHF. V gene TRBV5-3 combines with J gene TRBJ1-5, with D unresolved. Being an ORF, TRBV5-3 has a function that is uncertain. Trimming pared 4 bases from V and 4 bases from J, leaving 21 bases between. CDR3 length: 17 amino acids.

The V gene is TRBV28, the J gene TRBJ2-1; 9 positions match TRBD2. Trimming cost V 4 bases and J 3 bases; bases outside gene matches: 13. There are 18 residues in the CDR3. Germline loops: CDR1 MDHEN, CDR2 SYDVKM. CDR3 amino acids: CASSSPLMASGNYNEQFF. The CDR3 bases are TGTGCCAGCAGTTCCCCATTAATGGCTAGCGGGAACTACAATGAGCAGTTCTTC. Together with reference TRBV28 and TRBJ2-1, the CDR3 gives the full variable domain: DVKVTQSSRYLVKRTGEKVFLECVQDMDHENMFWYRQDPGLGLRLIYFSYDVKMKEKGDIPEGYSVSREKKERFSLILESASTNQTSMYLCASSSPLMASGNYNEQFFGPGTRLTVL.